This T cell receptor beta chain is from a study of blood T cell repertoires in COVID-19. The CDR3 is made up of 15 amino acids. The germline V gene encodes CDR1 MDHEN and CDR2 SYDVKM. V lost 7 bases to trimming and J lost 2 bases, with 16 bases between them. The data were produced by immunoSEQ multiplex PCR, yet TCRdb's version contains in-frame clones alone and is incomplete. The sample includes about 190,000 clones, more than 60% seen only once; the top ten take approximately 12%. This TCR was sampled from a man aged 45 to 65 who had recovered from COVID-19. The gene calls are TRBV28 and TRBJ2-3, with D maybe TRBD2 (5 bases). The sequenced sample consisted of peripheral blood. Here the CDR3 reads CASKVGSTTTDTQYF. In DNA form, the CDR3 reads TGTGCCAGCAAAGTTGGGAGTACCACCACAGATACGCAGTATTTT.